The 15 T cell receptor beta chains reported below all come from one sample, sequenced in a study of response to subunit inactivated influenza vaccine. TCRdb passed the RT-PCR reads through MiXCR, listing each CDR3 protein once. The repertoire consists of more than 550,000 distinct CDR3 sequences, with about 11% occurring once and the leading ten covering 10%. Specimen: PBMCs from blood, collected on the day of vaccination. The receptors stem from a man aged 50-59 years who received an inactivated influenza vaccine.

This clonotype has at least ten counts. This rearrangement joins TRBV2 to TRBJ2-1; TRBD1 is a possible D gene (5 bases). The V end lost 3 bases, the J end lost 14 bases, and 8 bases lay between the germline ends. The germline CDR1 and CDR2 sequences are SNHLY and FYNNEI. This CDR3 spans 10 amino acids. CDR3 region: CASSEAGKFF. CDR3 in DNA: TGTGCCAGCAGTGAGGCAGGGAAGTTCTTC.

The chain is built from TRBV29-1 and TRBJ1-1; D remains ambiguous. Germline V CDR1 and CDR2: SQVTM, ANQGSEA. The CDR3 has 13 residues. Trimming removed 4 bases at V and 1 base at J, with 10 bases between. The CDR3 DNA reads TGCAGCGTTGTGGGCCTAGGGAACACTGAAGCTTTCTTT. It yields the protein CSVVGLGNTEAFF. Variable domain in full (rest from reference TRBV29-1 and TRBJ1-1): SAVISQKPSRDICQRGTSLTIQCQVDSQVTMMFWYRQQPGQSLTLIATANQGSEATYESGFVIDKFPISRPNLTFSTLTVSNMSPEDSSIYLCSVVGLGNTEAFFGQGTRLTVV.

This clonotype was observed many times. This chain joins TRBV5-1 and TRBJ2-2; 7 nucleotides align to TRBD1. The germline V gene encodes CDR1 SGHRS and CDR2 YFSETQ. Unmatched junction bases numbered 8, after V lost 1 base and J lost 5 bases. The CDR3 is 16 residues long. CDR3 sequence reads: CASSLMRGGTTGELFF. CDR3 in DNA: TGCGCCAGCAGCTTGATGCGAGGGGGCACGACCGGGGAGCTGTTTTTT.

This chain connects TRBV29-1 to TRBJ1-2, with a weak D call TRBD1 (6 bases). There are 14 residues in the CDR3. V was trimmed by 0 bases and J by 4 bases, leaving 12 bases between them. Germline V CDR1 and CDR2: SQVTM, ANQGSEA. This chain's CDR3 is CSVEDVRTAYGYTF. CDR3 DNA: TGCAGCGTTGAAGATGTCCGGACAGCCTATGGCTACACCTTC.

The V call is TRBV3-1, the J call TRBJ1-1, with TRBD1 matching over 8 bases. In germline, CDR1 is LGHDT, CDR2 YNNKEL (reference sequence). J was trimmed by 1 base and V by 3 bases; bases with no gene match: 10. The CDR3 runs 17 residues. Here the CDR3 reads CASSHLSQGAKNTEAFF. CDR3 coding DNA: TGTGCCAGCAGCCACTTGTCCCAGGGGGCGAAGAACACTGAAGCTTTCTTT.

This clonotype was detected a few times. J is TRBJ2-6 and V is TRBV28, with no clear D. V was shortened by 6 bases and J by 2 bases, with 14 bases between the two germline ends. There are 16 residues in the CDR3. Germline lookup yields CDR1 MDHEN and CDR2 SYDVKM. In nucleotides, the CDR3 is TGTGCCAGCAGGCCGGGCCCCGGTCCTGGGGCCAACGTCCTGACTTTC. The encoded protein is CASRPGPGPGANVLTF.

The V call is TRBV5-6, the J call TRBJ2-1; 8 bases are shared with TRBD2. Germline loops: CDR1 SGHDT, CDR2 YYEEEE. The CDR3 extends over 17 amino acids. Trimming removed 0 bases from V and 8 bases from J; junction bases left unmatched: 13. The CDR3 DNA reads as TGTGCCAGCAGCTTGGTGCGAGCGGGGGCCCGGCGGGATGAGCAGTTCTTC. This codes for CASSLVRAGARRDEQFF. Supplemented by reference TRBV5-6 and TRBJ2-1, the full variable domain reads DAGVTQSPTHLIKTRGQQVTLRCSPKSGHDTVSWYQQALGQGPQFIFQYYEEEERQRGNFPDRFSGHQFPNYSSELNVNALLLGDSALYLCASSLVRAGARRDEQFFGPGTRLTVL.

In its sample, this clonotype was seen a few times. This chain uses TRBV5-1 with TRBJ2-7, with D possibly matching TRBD2 (6 bases). The germline CDR1 and CDR2 sequences are SGHRS and YFSETQ. Trimming stripped 3 bases from V and 7 bases from J, with 20 bases between. The CDR3 runs 15 residues. The CDR3 reads CASSSSGTLSREQYF. In DNA form, the CDR3 reads TGCGCCAGCAGCTCCTCCGGGACTCTTTCTAGGGAGCAGTACTTC.

The rearrangement links TRBV29-1 to TRBJ2-3, with 8 bases matching TRBD1. CDR3 length: 13 residues. Germline V gene data show CDR1 as SQVTM and CDR2 as ANQGSEA. Unmatched junction bases numbered 4, after V lost 6 bases and J lost 2 bases. CDR3 protein: CSVGTGITDTQYF. The CDR3 DNA is TGCAGCGTCGGGACAGGAATCACAGATACGCAGTATTTT.

In this sample, this clonotype turned up many times. The chain links TRBV20-1 to TRBJ2-1, with D perhaps matching TRBD1 or TRBD2 (5 bases each). CDR3 length: 12 residues. V lost 5 bases and J 13 bases, leaving 18 bases between the germline ends. Per the germline V gene, CDR1 is DFQATT and CDR2 is SNEGSKA (reference sequence). This chain's CDR3 is CSASGTRAHQFF. The CDR3 region has the DNA TGCAGTGCTTCCGGGACCAGGGCGCATCAGTTCTTC.

This clonotype was counted at least ten times. V gene TRBV5-4 combines with J gene TRBJ1-1, with D unclear. With 0 bases removed from V and 4 bases from J, the gap between germline ends came to 7 bases. CDR3 length: 13 residues. CDR1 and CDR2 (germline): SGHNT, YYREEE (reference sequence). The CDR3 nucleotides read TGTGCCAGCAGCTTGGTAGGGTCCACTGAAGCTTTCTTT. Residues: CASSLVGSTEAFF.

This chain joins TRBV20-1 and TRBJ1-5; D gene ambiguous. Trimming removed 0 bases at V and 2 bases at J, with 14 bases between. The CDR3 loop spans 16 amino acids. Germline CDR1 DFQATT, CDR2 SNEGSKA (reference sequence). This chain's CDR3 is CSARDMGPSGNQPQHF. In nucleotides, the CDR3 is TGCAGTGCTAGAGATATGGGCCCCTCGGGCAATCAGCCCCAGCATTTT.

The rearrangement links TRBV7-9 to TRBJ2-1; no firm D call. The germline V gene encodes CDR1 SEHNR and CDR2 FQNEAQ (reference sequence). V was pared by 7 bases and J by 8 bases, with 24 bases between. CDR3 length: 16 residues. CDR3 residues: CASMSFGETGRDEQFF. For the CDR3, the DNA is TGTGCCAGCATGTCCTTCGGAGAGACGGGTCGGGATGAGCAGTTCTTC.

This clonotype turned up a few times. The chain links TRBV5-1 to TRBJ2-1; 10 nucleotides match TRBD2. The CDR3 consists of 15 residues. The V segment lost 3 bases and the J segment 5 bases; nucleotides outside the gene matches: 5. Germline V gene sequence: CDR1 SGHRS, CDR2 YFSETQ. CDR3 in amino acids: CASSYQGLANNEQFF. The CDR3 DNA reads TGCGCCAGCAGCTACCAGGGACTAGCGAACAATGAGCAGTTCTTC. The variable domain in full, with the rest retrieved from reference TRBV5-1 and TRBJ2-1, is KAGVTQTPRYLIKTRGQQVTLSCSPISGHRSVSWYQQTPGQGLQFLFEYFSETQRNKGNFPGRFSGRQFSNSRSEMNVSTLELGDSALYLCASSYQGLANNEQFFGPGTRLTVL.

This chain connects TRBV6-1 to TRBJ2-2, with TRBD2 identical over 14 bases. The CDR3 runs 21 residues. The germline gives CDR1 MNHNS, CDR2 SASEGT. Germline trimming cut 4 bases from V and 4 bases from J; bases unmatched to any gene: 17. CDR3 sequence reads: CASSVFPGLAGAKRGTGELFF. For the CDR3, the DNA is TGTGCCAGCAGTGTGTTTCCGGGACTAGCGGGAGCGAAGCGGGGCACCGGGGAGCTGTTTTTT.